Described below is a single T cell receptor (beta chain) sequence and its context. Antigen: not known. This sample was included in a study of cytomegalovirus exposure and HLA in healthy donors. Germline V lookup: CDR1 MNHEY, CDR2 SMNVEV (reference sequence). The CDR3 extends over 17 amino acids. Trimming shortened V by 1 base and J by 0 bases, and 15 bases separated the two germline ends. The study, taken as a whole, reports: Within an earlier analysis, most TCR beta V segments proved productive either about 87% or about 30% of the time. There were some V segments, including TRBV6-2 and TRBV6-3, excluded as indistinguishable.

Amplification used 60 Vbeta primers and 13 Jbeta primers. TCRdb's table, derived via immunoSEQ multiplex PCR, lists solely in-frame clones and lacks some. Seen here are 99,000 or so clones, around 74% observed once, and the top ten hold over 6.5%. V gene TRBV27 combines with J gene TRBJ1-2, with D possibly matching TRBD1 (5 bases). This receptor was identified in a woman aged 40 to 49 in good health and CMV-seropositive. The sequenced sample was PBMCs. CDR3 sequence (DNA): TGTGCCAGCAGTTTATTACGGGGGTCGGGCGCTAACTATGGCTACACCTTC. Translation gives CASSLLRGSGANYGYTF.